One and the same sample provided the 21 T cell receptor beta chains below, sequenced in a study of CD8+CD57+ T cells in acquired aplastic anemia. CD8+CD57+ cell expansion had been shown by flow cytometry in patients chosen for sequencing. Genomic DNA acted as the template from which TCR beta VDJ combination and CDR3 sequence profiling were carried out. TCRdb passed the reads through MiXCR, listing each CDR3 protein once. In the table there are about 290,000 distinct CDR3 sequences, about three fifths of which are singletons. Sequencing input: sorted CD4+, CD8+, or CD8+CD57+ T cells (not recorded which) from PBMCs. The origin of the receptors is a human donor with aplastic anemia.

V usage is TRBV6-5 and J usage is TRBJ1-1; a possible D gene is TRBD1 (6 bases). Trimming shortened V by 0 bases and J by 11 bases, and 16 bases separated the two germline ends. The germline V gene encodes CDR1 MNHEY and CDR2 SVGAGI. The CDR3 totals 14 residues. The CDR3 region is CASSYSPRDTRAFF. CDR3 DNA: TGTGCCAGCAGTTACTCGCCAAGGGACACTAGGGCTTTCTTT.

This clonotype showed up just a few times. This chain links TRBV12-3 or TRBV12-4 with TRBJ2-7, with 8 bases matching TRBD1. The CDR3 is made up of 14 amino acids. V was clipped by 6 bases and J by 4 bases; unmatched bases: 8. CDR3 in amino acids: CASSHGQGPYEQYF. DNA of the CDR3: TGTGCCAGCAGCCACGGACAGGGTCCGTACGAGCAGTACTTC.

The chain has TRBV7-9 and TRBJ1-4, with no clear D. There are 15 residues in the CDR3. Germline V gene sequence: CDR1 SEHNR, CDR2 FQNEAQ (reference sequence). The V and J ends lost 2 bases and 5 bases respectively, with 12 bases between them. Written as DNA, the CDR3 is TGTGCCAGCAGCTTATGGGCAGTAAGGAATGAAAAACTGTTTTTT. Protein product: CASSLWAVRNEKLFF. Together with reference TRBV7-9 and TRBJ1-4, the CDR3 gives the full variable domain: DTGVSQNPRHKITKRGQNVTFRCDPISEHNRLYWYRQTLGQGPEFLTYFQNEAQLEKSRLLSDRFSAERPKGSFSTLEIQRTEQGDSAMYLCASSLWAVRNEKLFFGSGTQLSVL.

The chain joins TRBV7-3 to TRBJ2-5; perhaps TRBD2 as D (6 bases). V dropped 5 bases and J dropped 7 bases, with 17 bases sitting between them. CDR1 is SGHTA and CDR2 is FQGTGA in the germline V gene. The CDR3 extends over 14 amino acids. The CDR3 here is CASSATGPGVTQYF. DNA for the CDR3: TGTGCCAGCAGCGCGACGGGACCGGGGGTGACCCAGTACTTC.

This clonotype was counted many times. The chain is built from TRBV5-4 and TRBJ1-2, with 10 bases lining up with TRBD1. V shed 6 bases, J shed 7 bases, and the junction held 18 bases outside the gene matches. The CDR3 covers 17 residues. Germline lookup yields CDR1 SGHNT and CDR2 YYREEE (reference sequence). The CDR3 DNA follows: TGTGCCAGCACCATGGACAGGGGGTCGAATCTTATGAGTGGCTACACCTTC. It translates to CASTMDRGSNLMSGYTF. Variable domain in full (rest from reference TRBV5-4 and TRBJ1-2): ETGVTQSPTHLIKTRGQQVTLRCSSQSGHNTVSWYQQALGQGPQFIFQYYREEENGRGNFPPRFSGLQFPNYSSELNVNALELDDSALYLCASTMDRGSNLMSGYTFGSGTRLTVV.

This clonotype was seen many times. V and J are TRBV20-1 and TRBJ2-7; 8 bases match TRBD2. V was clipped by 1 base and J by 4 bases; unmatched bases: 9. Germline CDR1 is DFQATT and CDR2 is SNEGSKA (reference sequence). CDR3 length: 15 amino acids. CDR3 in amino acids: CSARAPPREGYEQYF. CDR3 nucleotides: TGCAGTGCTAGAGCCCCCCCCCGGGAGGGTTACGAGCAGTACTTC.

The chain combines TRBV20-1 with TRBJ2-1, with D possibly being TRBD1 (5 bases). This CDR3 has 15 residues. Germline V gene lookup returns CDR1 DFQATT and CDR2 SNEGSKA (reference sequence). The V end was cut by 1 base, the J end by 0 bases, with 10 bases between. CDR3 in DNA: TGCAGTGCTAGAGGGACACCTAGCTCCTACAATGAGCAGTTCTTC. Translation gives CSARGTPSSYNEQFF.

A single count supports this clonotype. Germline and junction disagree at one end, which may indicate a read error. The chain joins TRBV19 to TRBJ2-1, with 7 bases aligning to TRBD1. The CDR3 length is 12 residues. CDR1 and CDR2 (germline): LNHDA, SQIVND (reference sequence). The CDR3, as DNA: TGCGCCAGTACTCACAGGGGTAATGGGCAGTTCTTC. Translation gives CASTHRGNGQFF.

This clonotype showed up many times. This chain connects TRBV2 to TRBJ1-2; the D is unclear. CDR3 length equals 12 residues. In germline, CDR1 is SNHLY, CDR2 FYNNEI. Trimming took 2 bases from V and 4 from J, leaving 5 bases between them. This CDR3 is CASSEPAYGYTF. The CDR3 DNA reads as TGTGCCAGCAGTGAACCCGCCTATGGCTACACCTTC.

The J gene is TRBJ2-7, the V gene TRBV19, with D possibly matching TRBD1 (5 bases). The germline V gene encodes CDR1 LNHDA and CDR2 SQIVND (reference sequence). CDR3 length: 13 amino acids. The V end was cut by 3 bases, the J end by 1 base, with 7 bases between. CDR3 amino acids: CASSMGQSYEQYF. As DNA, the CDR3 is TGTGCCAGTAGTATGGGGCAGTCCTACGAGCAGTACTTC.

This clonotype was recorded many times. Here the CDR3 reads CASSEVSSTDTQYF. The CDR3 bases are TGCGCCAGCAGTGAGGTTTCTAGCACAGATACGCAGTATTTT. This chain links TRBV5-1 with TRBJ2-3, with D uncertain. V gave up 5 bases and J gave up 0 bases, with 10 bases separating them. The CDR3 is made up of 14 amino acids. Germline CDR1 reads SGHRS; CDR2 reads YFSETQ.

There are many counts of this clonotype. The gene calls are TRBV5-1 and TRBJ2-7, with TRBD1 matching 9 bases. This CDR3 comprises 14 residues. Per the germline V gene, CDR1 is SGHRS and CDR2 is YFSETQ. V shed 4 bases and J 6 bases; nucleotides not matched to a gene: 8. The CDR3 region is CASSPGQGSLEQYF. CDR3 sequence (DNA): TGCGCCAGCAGCCCGGGACAGGGTTCACTCGAGCAGTACTTC.

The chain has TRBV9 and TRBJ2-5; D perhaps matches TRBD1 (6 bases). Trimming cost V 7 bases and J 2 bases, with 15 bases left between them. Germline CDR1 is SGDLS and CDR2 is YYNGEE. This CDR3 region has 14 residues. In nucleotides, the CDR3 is TGTGCCAGCTCCCAAGGGACACGGCAAGAGACCCAGTACTTC. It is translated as CASSQGTRQETQYF.

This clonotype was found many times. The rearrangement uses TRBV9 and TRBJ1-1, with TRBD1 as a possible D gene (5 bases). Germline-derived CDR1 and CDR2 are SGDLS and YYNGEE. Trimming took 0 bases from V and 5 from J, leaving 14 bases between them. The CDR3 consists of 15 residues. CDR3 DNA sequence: TGTGCCAGCAGCGTAGCGGGGGGGGGATTAACTGAAGCTTTCTTT. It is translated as CASSVAGGGLTEAFF.

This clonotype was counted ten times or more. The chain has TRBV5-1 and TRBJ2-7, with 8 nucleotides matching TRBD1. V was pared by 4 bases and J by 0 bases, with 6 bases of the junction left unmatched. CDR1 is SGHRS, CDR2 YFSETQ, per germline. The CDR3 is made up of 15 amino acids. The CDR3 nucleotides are TGCGCCAGCAGCCATTCGGGACAGGTCTCCTACGAGCAGTACTTC. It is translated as CASSHSGQVSYEQYF.

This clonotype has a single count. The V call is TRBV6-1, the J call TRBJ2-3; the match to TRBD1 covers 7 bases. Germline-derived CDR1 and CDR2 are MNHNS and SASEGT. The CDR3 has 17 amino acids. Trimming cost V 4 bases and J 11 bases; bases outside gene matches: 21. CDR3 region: CASSADRDRHPYNEQYF. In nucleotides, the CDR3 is TGTGCCAGCAGTGCCGACAGGGACCGACATCCCTACAATGAGCAGTATTTT.

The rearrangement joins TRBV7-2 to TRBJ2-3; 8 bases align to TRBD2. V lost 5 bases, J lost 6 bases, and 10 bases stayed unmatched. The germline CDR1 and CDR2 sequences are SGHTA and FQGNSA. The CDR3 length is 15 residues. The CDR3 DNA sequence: TGTGCCAGCAGCCTAGACGGGGGGGCAGGTGATACGCAGTATTTT. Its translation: CASSLDGGAGDTQYF.

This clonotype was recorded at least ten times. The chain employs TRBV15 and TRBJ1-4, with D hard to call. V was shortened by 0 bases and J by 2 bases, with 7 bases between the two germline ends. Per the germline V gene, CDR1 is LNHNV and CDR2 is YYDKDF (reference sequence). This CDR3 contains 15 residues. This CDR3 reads CATSRDRLTNEKLFF. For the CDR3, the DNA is TGTGCCACCAGCAGAGATAGACTTACTAATGAAAAACTGTTTTTT.

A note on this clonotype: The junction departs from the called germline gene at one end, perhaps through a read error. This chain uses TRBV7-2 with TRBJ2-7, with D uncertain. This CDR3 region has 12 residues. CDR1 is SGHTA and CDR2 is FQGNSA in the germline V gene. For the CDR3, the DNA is TGTGCCAGCAGCGCAGACCCCTATGAGCAGTACTTC. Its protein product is CASSADPYEQYF.

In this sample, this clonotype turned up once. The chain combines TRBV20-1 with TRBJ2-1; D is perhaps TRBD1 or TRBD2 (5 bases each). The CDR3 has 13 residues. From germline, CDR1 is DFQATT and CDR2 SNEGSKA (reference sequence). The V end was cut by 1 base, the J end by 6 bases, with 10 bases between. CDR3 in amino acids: CSARVPGPNEQFF. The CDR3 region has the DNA TGCAGTGCTAGAGTCCCGGGACCCAATGAGCAGTTCTTC.

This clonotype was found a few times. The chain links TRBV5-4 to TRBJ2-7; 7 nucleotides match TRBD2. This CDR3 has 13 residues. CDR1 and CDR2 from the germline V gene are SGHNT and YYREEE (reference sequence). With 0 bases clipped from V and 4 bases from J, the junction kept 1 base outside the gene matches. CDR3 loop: CASSLVGGYEQYF. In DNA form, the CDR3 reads TGTGCCAGCAGCTTGGTGGGGGGGTACGAGCAGTACTTC.